This T cell receptor beta chain comes out of a study of lymphopenia after photon versus proton radiotherapy. Study results and limitations: Oligoclonal CD8+ Temra expansion after nadir drove photon patients' diversity drop. Authors raise, but do not show, better survival with proton therapy. In patients who died, overall survival fell as post-nadir TCR diversity dropped more. Photon-treated patients lost naive T cells and TCR diversity; proton-treated stayed stable.

Germline V lookup: CDR1 SGDLS, CDR2 YYNGEE. CDR3 length: 13 amino acids. V was trimmed by 3 bases and J by 4 bases, leaving 7 bases between them. With regard to this clone: Its target is not known.

Profiling relied on immunoSEQ multiplex PCR, and the TCRdb table lists in-frame clones only, not all of them. The data hold approximately 66,000 clones, with 70% to 90% observed a single time. The sample consisted of peripheral blood, taken from a patient treated with photon-based radiotherapy. The origin of this receptor is a man aged 35-49 years with gastric cancer. J is TRBJ2-2 and V is TRBV9, with a tentative D call TRBD1 (6 bases). CDR3 DNA: TGTGCCAGCAGCGGGGGGCCCACCGGGGAGCTGTTTTTT. Protein product: CASSGGPTGELFF.